The entry below gives a single TCR beta chain sequence along with its context. This CDR3 has 17 residues. The germline gives CDR1 MDHEN, CDR2 SYDVKM. The V segment lost 2 bases and the J segment 5 bases; nucleotides outside the gene matches: 11. Per the original data handling: Amplification of reference gene primers was used by the study to estimate nucleated cell counts. Profiling relied on immunoSEQ multiplex PCR, and the TCRdb table lists in-frame clones only, not all of them. V and J calls plus clone size are reproduced from that table; the DNA served to infer D and trimming. The sample yields about 90,000 clones, 80% seen once. This entry comes from a study of blood T cell repertoires in COVID-19. Turning to the study itself: Collection of acute and convalescent COVID-19 samples took place in the United States, Italy and Spain. PBMCs, B-cell-depleted T cells, or T cells provided the cDNA or gDNA that made up the material.

The sequenced material came from peripheral blood. The rearrangement links TRBV28 to TRBJ2-5; 10 bases agree with TRBD2. The TCR sequence derives from a woman aged 70-85 years with acute or convalescent COVID-19. The chain's CDR3 is CASSLAYEREGQETQYF. The CDR3, as DNA: TGTGCCAGCAGTTTAGCCTATGAGCGGGAGGGCCAGGAGACCCAGTACTTC.